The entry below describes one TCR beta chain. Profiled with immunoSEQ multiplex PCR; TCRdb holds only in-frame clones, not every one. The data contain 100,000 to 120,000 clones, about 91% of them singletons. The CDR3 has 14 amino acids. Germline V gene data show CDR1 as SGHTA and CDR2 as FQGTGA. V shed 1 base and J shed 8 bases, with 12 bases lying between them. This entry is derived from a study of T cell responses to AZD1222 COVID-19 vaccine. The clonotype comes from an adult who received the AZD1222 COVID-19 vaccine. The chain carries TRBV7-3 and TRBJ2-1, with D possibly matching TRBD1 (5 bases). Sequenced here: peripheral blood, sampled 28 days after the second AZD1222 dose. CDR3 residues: CASSLSGAGHEQFF. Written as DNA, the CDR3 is TGTGCCAGCAGCTTAAGTGGGGCAGGGCATGAGCAGTTCTTC.